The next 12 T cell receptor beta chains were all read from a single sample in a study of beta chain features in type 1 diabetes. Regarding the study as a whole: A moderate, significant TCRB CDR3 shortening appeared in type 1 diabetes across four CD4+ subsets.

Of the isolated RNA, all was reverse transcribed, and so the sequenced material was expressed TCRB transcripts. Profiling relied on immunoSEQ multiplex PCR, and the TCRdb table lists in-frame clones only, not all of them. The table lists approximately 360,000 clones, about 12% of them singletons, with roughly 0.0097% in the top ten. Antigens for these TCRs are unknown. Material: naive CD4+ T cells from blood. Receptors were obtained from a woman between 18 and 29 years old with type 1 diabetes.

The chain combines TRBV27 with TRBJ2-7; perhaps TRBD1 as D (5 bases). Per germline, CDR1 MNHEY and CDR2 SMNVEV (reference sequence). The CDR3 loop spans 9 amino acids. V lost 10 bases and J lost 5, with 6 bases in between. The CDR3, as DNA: TGTGCCAAACAGGACGAGCAGTACTTC. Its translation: CAKQDEQYF.

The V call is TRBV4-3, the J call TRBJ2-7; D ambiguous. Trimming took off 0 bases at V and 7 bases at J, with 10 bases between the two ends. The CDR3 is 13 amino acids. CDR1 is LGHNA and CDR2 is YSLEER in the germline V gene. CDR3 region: CASSQDHQTEQYF. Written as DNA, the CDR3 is TGCGCCAGCAGCCAAGATCACCAGACAGAGCAGTACTTC.

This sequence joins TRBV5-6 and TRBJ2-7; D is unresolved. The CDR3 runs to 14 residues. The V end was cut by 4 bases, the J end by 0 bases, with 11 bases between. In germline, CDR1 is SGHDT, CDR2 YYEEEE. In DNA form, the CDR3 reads TGTGCCAGCAGCCCCGCGGTGAGCTCCTACGAGCAGTACTTC. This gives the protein CASSPAVSSYEQYF.

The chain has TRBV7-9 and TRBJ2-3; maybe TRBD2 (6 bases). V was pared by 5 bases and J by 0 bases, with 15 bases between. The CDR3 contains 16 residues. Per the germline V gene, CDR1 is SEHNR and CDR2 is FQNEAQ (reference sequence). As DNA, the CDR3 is TGTGCCAGCAGCACCGGGACTGGTGCTAGCACAGATACGCAGTATTTT. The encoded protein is CASSTGTGASTDTQYF. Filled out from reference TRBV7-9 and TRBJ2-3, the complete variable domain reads DTGVSQNPRHKITKRGQNVTFRCDPISEHNRLYWYRQTLGQGPEFLTYFQNEAQLEKSRLLSDRFSAERPKGSFSTLEIQRTEQGDSAMYLCASSTGTGASTDTQYFGPGTRLTVL.

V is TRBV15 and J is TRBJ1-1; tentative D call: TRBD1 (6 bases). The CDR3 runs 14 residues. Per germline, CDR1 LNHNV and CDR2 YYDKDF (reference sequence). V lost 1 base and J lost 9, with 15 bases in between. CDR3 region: CATSRGGQSLQAFF. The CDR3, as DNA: TGTGCCACCAGCAGAGGTGGACAGAGCCTTCAAGCTTTCTTT. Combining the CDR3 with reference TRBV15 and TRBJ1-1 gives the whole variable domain DAMVIQNPRYQVTQFGKPVTLSCSQTLNHNVMYWYQQKSSQAPKLLFHYYDKDFNNEADTPDNFQSRRPNTSFCFLDIRSPGLGDTAMYLCATSRGGQSLQAFFGQGTRLTVV.

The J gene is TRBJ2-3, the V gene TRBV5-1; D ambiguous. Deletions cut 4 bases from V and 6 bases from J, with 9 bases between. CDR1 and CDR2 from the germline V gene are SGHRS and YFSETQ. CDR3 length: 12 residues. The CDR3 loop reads CASSPPGDTQYF. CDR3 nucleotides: TGCGCCAGCAGCCCCCCCGGGGATACGCAGTATTTT. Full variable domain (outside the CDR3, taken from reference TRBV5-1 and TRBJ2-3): KAGVTQTPRYLIKTRGQQVTLSCSPISGHRSVSWYQQTPGQGLQFLFEYFSETQRNKGNFPGRFSGRQFSNSRSEMNVSTLELGDSALYLCASSPPGDTQYFGPGTRLTVL.

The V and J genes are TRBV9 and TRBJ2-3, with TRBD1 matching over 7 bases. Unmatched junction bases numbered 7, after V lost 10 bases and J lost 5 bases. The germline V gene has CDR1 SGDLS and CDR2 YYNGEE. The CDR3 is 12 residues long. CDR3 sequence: CASEGAQDTQYF. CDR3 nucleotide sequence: TGTGCCTCAGAGGGGGCACAAGATACGCAGTATTTT.

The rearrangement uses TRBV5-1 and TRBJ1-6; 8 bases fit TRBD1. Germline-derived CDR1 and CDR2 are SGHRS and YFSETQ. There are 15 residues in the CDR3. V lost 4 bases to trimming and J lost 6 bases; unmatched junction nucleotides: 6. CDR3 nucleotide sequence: TGCGCCAGCAGCGCCGGACAGGGAGTTAATTCACCCCTCCACTTT. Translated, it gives CASSAGQGVNSPLHF.

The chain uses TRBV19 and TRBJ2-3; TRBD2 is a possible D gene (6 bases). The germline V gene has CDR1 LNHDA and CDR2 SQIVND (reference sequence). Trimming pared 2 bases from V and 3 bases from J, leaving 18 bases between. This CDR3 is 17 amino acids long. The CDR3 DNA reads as TGTGCCAGTAGTATACGCGCCGGGGGATTGGTTACAGATACGCAGTATTTT. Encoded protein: CASSIRAGGLVTDTQYF.

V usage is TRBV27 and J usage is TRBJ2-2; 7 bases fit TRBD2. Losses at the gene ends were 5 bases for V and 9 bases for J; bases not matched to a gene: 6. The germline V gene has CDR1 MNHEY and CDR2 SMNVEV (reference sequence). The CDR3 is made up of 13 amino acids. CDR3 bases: TGTGCCAGCAGTACCTTGACTAGCCGGGAGCTGTTTTTT. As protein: CASSTLTSRELFF.

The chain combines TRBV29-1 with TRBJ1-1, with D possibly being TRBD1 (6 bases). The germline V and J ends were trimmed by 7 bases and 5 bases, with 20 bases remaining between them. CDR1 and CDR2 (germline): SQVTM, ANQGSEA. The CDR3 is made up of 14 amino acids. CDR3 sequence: CSANGGGRGTEAFF. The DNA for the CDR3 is TGCAGCGCCAATGGGGGGGGCCGGGGGACTGAAGCTTTCTTT.

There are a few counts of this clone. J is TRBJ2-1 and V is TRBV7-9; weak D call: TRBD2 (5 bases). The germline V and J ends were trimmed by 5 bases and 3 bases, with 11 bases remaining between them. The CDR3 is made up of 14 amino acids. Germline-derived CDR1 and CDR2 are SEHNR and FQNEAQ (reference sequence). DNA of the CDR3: TGTGCCAGCAGCCCCTCGGCGGGCTACAATGAGCAGTTCTTC. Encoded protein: CASSPSAGYNEQFF.